Following are 13 T cell receptor beta chains from one sample sequenced in a study of blood T cell repertoires in COVID-19. Clones were read by immunoSEQ multiplex PCR, and TCRdb kept only the in-frame ones, dropping some. The sample carries some 70,000 clones, roughly 84% recorded once. Sequencing used peripheral blood. These receptors were taken from a man aged 50 to 59 with active COVID-19.

The gene calls are TRBV5-5 and TRBJ1-1, with D maybe TRBD1 (6 bases). Per germline, CDR1 SGHKS and CDR2 YYEKEE (reference sequence). The CDR3 sequence is 13 residues long. The V end was cut by 6 bases, the J end by 1 base, with 10 bases between. The CDR3 DNA reads TGTGCCAGCACCAGGACAGAGAACACTGAAGCTTTCTTT. It translates to CASTRTENTEAFF.

The chain links TRBV24-1 to TRBJ2-1, with a tentative D call TRBD2 (5 bases). The CDR3 spans 15 residues. V lost 0 bases and J 8 bases, leaving 13 bases between the germline ends. Germline CDR1 is KGHDR and CDR2 is SFDVKD. This CDR3 is CATSDLASSNHEQFF. The CDR3, as DNA: TGTGCCACCAGTGATTTGGCGTCTAGCAACCATGAGCAGTTCTTC.

J is TRBJ2-2 and V is TRBV15, with 8 bases lining up with TRBD2. Per germline, CDR1 LNHNV and CDR2 YYDKDF (reference sequence). The CDR3 has 15 residues. J lost 1 base, V lost 6 bases, and 4 bases had no gene match. The CDR3 region is CATRRSGVNTGELFF. CDR3 coding DNA: TGTGCCACCAGACGTAGCGGGGTGAACACCGGGGAGCTGTTTTTT.

This chain uses TRBV7-9 with TRBJ1-2, with 8 bases aligning to TRBD1. The CDR3 loop spans 13 amino acids. From germline, CDR1 is SEHNR and CDR2 FQNEAQ (reference sequence). V dropped 7 bases and J dropped 6; count of bases not matched to a gene: 7. The CDR3: CASTGQGPHGYTF. DNA of the CDR3: TGTGCCAGCACCGGACAGGGACCTCATGGCTACACCTTC.

V gene TRBV7-9 combines with J gene TRBJ2-3; D possibly corresponds to TRBD2 (5 bases). V was shortened by 2 bases and J by 2 bases, with 14 bases between the two germline ends. CDR3 length: 16 residues. The germline V gene has CDR1 SEHNR and CDR2 FQNEAQ (reference sequence). The CDR3 spells CASSLKDSISTDTQYF. In DNA form, the CDR3 reads TGTGCCAGCAGCTTAAAGGACTCGATCTCCACAGATACGCAGTATTTT.

The chain combines TRBV27 with TRBJ2-3; 11 bases line up with TRBD2. V dropped 4 bases and J dropped 6; count of bases not matched to a gene: 12. CDR3 length equals 17 residues. Germline V gene lookup returns CDR1 MNHEY and CDR2 SMNVEV (reference sequence). The CDR3 here is CASSSQRLAGWVDTQYF. Written as DNA, the CDR3 is TGTGCCAGCAGTTCCCAACGACTAGCGGGATGGGTGGATACGCAGTATTTT.

This sequence joins TRBV5-1 and TRBJ1-6; 8 bases fit TRBD1. The J segment lost 7 bases and the V segment lost 7 bases, leaving 4 bases of the junction unmatched. The CDR3 extends over 13 amino acids. The germline CDR1 and CDR2 sequences are SGHRS and YFSETQ. The DNA for the CDR3 is TGCGCCAGCTCGGGACAGGACAATTCACCCCTCCACTTT. It yields the protein CASSGQDNSPLHF.

J is TRBJ2-1 and V is TRBV7-8; 10 bases map to TRBD1. With 6 bases clipped from V and 9 bases from J, the junction kept 11 bases outside the gene matches. The CDR3 runs to 15 residues. Germline V lookup: CDR1 SGHVS, CDR2 FQNEAQ. CDR3 protein: CASSPGGQGVGEQFF. The CDR3 DNA sequence: TGTGCCAGCAGTCCCGGAGGACAGGGGGTAGGTGAGCAGTTCTTC. Filled out from reference TRBV7-8 and TRBJ2-1, the complete variable domain reads GAGVSQSPRYKVAKRGQDVALRCDPISGHVSLFWYQQALGQGPEFLTYFQNEAQLDKSGLPSDRFFAERPEGSVSTLKIQRTQQEDSAVYLCASSPGGQGVGEQFFGPGTRLTVL.

This chain's CDR3 is CASSPGLAGGESEQYF. In DNA form, the CDR3 reads TGTGCCAGCAGCCCTGGACTAGCGGGAGGCGAAAGCGAGCAGTACTTC. The rearrangement uses TRBV7-2 and TRBJ2-7; 14 bases are a match to TRBD2. The CDR3 totals 16 residues. J was trimmed by 6 bases and V by 5 bases; bases with no gene match: 9. CDR1 SGHTA and CDR2 FQGNSA come from the germline V gene.

The chain employs TRBV7-9 and TRBJ1-2; TRBD1 might be the D (5 bases). The V gene lost 5 bases and the J gene lost 2 bases, with 9 bases spanning the gap. Germline-derived CDR1 and CDR2 are SEHNR and FQNEAQ (reference sequence). The CDR3 loop spans 13 amino acids. The CDR3 nucleotides read TGTGCCAGCAGCGAGACAGTGAACTATGGCTACACCTTC. Its translation: CASSETVNYGYTF.

This clone has a handful of counts. The chain joins TRBV30 to TRBJ2-7; tentative D call: TRBD1 (6 bases). The CDR3 runs 13 residues. The V and J ends lost 3 bases and 3 bases respectively, with 12 bases between them. Germline V lookup: CDR1 GTSNPN, CDR2 SVGIG (reference sequence). The CDR3 sequence: CAWRRAGVYEQYF. The CDR3 DNA reads TGTGCCTGGAGGAGGGCAGGGGTCTACGAGCAGTACTTC. Based on the CDR3 plus reference TRBV30 and TRBJ2-7, the full variable domain is SQTIHQWPATLVQPVGSPLSLECTVEGTSNPNLYWYRQAAGRGLQLLFYSVGIGQISSEVPQNLSASRPQDRQFILSSKKLLLSDSGFYLCAWRRAGVYEQYFGPGTRLTVT.

This chain uses TRBV5-6 with TRBJ1-1; D not certain. V lost 0 bases to trimming and J lost 0 bases, with 12 bases between them. The CDR3 is made up of 16 amino acids. The germline gives CDR1 SGHDT, CDR2 YYEEEE. CDR3 bases: TGTGCCAGCAGCTTGGCACTTGATATGGTGAACACTGAAGCTTTCTTT. Translated: CASSLALDMVNTEAFF.

This chain joins TRBV7-9 and TRBJ2-3; a weak D match, TRBD2 (5 bases). CDR1 is SEHNR, CDR2 FQNEAQ, per germline (reference sequence). Between the trimmed V and J ends, which lost 5 bases and 6 bases, there was a span of 12 bases. The CDR3 totals 13 residues. Here the CDR3 DNA reads TGTGCCAGCAGCCAACGGGAAGGCGATACGCAGTATTTT. Its translation: CASSQREGDTQYF.